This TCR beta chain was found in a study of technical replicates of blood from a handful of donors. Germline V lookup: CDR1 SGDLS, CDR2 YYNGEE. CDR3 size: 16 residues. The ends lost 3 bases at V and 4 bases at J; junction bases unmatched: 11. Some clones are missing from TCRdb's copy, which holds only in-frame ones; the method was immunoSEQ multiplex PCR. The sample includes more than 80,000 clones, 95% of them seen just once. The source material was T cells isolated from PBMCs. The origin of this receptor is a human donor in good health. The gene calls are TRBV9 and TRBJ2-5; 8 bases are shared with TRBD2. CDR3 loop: CASSAERGMGRETQYF. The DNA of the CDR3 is TGTGCCAGCAGCGCCGAGCGGGGGATGGGGCGAGAGACCCAGTACTTC.